This T cell receptor beta chain was recorded in a study of blood T cell repertoires in COVID-19. In the original workflow: How many nucleated cells were present was estimated from reference gene primer amplification. TCRdb keeps only in-frame clones here, not all; method: immunoSEQ multiplex PCR. V and J calls and clone size are copied from that table; D and trimming were computed from the DNA. Seen here are fewer than 300,000 clones, less than 85% observed once, and the top ten hold around 2.5%. Recovered Cohort 3 donors showed two negative PCRs, clearance, or symptom resolution. Deletions cut 6 bases from V and 3 bases from J, with 20 bases between. The CDR3 runs to 17 residues. CDR1 and CDR2 (germline): MDHEN, SYDVKM.

The J gene is TRBJ2-2, the V gene TRBV28, with a possible D match to TRBD2 (5 bases). The source material was PBMCs or T cells enriched from blood (not recorded which). The receptor's source is a woman between 50 and 59 years old who had recovered from COVID-19. The CDR3: CASSGVRETRDTGELFF. Here the CDR3 DNA reads TGTGCCAGCAGCGGGGTGAGGGAGACGAGGGACACCGGGGAGCTGTTTTTT.